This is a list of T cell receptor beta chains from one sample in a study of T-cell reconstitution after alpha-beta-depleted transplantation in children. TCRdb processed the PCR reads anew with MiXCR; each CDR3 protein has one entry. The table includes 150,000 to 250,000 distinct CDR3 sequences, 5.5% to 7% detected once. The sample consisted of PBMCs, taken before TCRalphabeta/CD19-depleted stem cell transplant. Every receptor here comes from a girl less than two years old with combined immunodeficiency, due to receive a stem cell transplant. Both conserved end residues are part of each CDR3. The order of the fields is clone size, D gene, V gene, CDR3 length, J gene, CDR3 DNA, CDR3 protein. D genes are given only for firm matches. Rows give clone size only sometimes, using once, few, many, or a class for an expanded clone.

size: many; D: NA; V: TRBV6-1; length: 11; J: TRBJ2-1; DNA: TGTGCCAGCAGTGACCCCTCCGAGCAGTTCTTC; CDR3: CASSDPSEQFF
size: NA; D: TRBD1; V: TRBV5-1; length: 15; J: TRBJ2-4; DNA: TGCGCCAGCAGCTTGGGACAGGGCGTCAAAAACATTCAGTACTTC; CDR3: CASSLGQGVKNIQYF
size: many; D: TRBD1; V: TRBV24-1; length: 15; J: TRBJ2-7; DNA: TGTGCCACCAGTGACCCGGGACAGGCATCGGTCGAGCAGTACTTC; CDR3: CATSDPGQASVEQYF
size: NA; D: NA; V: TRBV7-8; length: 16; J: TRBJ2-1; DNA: TGTGCCAGCACCCCCTCCCCGGGACTCTCTAACAATGAGCAGTTCTTC; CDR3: CASTPSPGLSNNEQFF
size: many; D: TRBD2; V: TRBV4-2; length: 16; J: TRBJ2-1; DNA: TGTGCCAGCAGCCAAGTTCGGGCTAGCGGGACGGGTGAGCAGTTCTTC; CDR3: CASSQVRASGTGEQFF
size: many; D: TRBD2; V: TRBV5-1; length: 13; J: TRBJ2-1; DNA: TGCGCCAGCATAGGGAGGGCCGGGGATGAGCAGTTCTTC; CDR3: CASIGRAGDEQFF
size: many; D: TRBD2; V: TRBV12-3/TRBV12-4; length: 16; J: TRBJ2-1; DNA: TGTGCCAGCAGTTTGGGGGTAGCGGGGCCCTACAATGAGCAGTTCTTC; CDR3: CASSLGVAGPYNEQFF
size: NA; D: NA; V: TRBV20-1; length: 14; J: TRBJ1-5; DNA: TGCAGTGCTAGAGATCTTTCGGGCAATCAGCCCCAGCATTTT; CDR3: CSARDLSGNQPQHF
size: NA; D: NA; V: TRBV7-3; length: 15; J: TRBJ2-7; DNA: TGTGCCAGCAGCTTAAAAGTAGGCCTTACCTACGAGCAGTACTTC; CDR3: CASSLKVGLTYEQYF
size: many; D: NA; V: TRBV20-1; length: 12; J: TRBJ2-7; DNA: TGCAGTGCTAGCTCCGGGGGATACGAGCAGTACTTC; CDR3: CSASSGGYEQYF
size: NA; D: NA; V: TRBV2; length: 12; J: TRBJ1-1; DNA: TGTGCCACCTCATTGGGCACCCCTGAAGCTTTCTTT; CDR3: CATSLGTPEAFF
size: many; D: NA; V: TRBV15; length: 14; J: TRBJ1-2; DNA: TGTGCCACCAGCAGGACCGGGACGGCTTATGGCTACACCTTC; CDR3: CATSRTGTAYGYTF
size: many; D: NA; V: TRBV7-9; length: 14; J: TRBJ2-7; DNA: TGTGCCAGCAGCTTGATCGGCCAGTCCTACGAGCAGTACTTC; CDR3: CASSLIGQSYEQYF
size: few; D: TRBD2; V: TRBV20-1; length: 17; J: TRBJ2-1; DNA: TGCTGTTGCAAAGGACTAGCGGGAGGAGTTTCCTACAATGAGCAGTTCTTC; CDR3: CCCKGLAGGVSYNEQFF
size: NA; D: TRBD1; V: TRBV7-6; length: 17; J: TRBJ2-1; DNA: TGTGCCAGCAGCTTAAGGGACAGGGGGGCCTCCTACAATGAGCAGTTCTTC; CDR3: CASSLRDRGASYNEQFF
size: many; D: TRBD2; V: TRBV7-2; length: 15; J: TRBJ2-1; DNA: TGTGCCAGCAGCCGTTGGACTAGCGGCACTAATGAGCAGTTCTTC; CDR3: CASSRWTSGTNEQFF
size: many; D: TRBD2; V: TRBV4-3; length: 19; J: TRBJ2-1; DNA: TGCGCCAGCAGCCAAAAACTAGCGGGAGGTCTTAGAATCTACAATGAGCAGTTCTTC; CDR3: CASSQKLAGGLRIYNEQFF
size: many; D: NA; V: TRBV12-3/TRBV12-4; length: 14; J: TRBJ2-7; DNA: TGTGCCAGCAGTTTCGGGCAGGGGACCTACGAGCAGTACTTC; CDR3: CASSFGQGTYEQYF
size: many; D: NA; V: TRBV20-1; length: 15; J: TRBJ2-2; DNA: TGCAGTGCTCTCGGGACCGACCGGGGGACCGGGGAGCTGTTTTTT; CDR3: CSALGTDRGTGELFF
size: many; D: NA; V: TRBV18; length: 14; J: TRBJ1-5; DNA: TGTGCCAGCTCACAGGGGGGTGGCAATCAGCCCCAGCATTTT; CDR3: CASSQGGGNQPQHF
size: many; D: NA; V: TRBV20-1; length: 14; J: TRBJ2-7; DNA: TGCAGTGCTACAGACAGTAGCGGATCCTACGAGCAGTACTTC; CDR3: CSATDSSGSYEQYF
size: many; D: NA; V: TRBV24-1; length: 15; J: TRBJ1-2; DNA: TGTGCCACCAGCGGCGTGAGTGATCCCCACTATGGCTACACCTTC; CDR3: CATSGVSDPHYGYTF
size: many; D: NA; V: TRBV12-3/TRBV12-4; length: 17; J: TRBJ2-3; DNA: TGTGCCAGCAGTTTATCTCTGCGGGACTTAATCACAGATACGCAGTATTTT; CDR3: CASSLSLRDLITDTQYF
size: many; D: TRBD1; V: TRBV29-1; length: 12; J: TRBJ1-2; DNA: TGCAGCGTTGAAGGAAACCGGGACAGCCCTTACTTC; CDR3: CSVEGNRDSPYF
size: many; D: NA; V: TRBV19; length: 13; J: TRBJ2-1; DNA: TGTGCCAGTAGTACGACTATTGGGAATGAGCAGTTCTTC; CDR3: CASSTTIGNEQFF
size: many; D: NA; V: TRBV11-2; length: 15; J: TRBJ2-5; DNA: TGTGCCAGCAGCTTAGTCTCCGGGACTCCCGAGACCCAGTACTTC; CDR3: CASSLVSGTPETQYF
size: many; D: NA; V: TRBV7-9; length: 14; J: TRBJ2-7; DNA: TGTGCCAGCAGCTTAGCGTCCCCCTGGGACGAGCAGTACTTC; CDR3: CASSLASPWDEQYF
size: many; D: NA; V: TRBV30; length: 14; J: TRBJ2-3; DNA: TGTGCCTGGAGTCGGGGGGCAATAGCAGATACGCAGTATTTT; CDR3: CAWSRGAIADTQYF
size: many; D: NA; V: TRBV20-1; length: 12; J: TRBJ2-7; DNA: TGCAGTGCTAGACCAGGGACTTACGAGCAGTACTTC; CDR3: CSARPGTYEQYF
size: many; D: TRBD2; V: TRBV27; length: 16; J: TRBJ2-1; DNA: TGTGCCAGCAGTTTCCCCGGACTAGCGGGACGCAATGAGCAGTTCTTC; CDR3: CASSFPGLAGRNEQFF
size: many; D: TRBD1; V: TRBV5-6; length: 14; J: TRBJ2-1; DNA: TGTGCCAGCAGGGGACAGGGGGCGCGCAATGAGCAGTTCTTC; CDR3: CASRGQGARNEQFF
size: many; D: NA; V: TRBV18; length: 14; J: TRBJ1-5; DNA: TGTGCCAGCTCACTACCCCTTTCGGGACAGCCCCAGCATTTT; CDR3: CASSLPLSGQPQHF
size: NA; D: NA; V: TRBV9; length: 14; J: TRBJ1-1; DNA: TGTGCCAGCAGCGTAGACCTGGGGGGGCAGGAAGCTTTCTTT; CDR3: CASSVDLGGQEAFF
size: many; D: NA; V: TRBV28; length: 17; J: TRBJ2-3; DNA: TGTGCCAGCAGTTTCGAGGACGGATTGATTGAGTCAGATACGCAGTATTTT; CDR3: CASSFEDGLIESDTQYF
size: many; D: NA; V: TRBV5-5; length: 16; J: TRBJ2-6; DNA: TGTGCCAGCAGCTTGTATAGCAGCTCTGGGGCCAACGTCCTGACTTTC; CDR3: CASSLYSSSGANVLTF
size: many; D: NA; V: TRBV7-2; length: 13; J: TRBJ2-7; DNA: TGTGCCAGCAGCTTAGAACCTCCCTACGAGCAGTACTTC; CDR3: CASSLEPPYEQYF
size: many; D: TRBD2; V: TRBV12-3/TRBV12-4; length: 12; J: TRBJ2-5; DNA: TGTGCCAGCGACGGGGGAGGGGAGACCCAGTACTTC; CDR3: CASDGGGETQYF
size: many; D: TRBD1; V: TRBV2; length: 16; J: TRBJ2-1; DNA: TGTGCCAGCAGCTCAAAAATCGGGACAGGGGGCAATGAGCAGTTCTTC; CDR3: CASSSKIGTGGNEQFF
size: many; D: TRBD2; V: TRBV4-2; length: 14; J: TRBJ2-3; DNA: TGTGCCAGCAGCCCGACTAGCGCAGCAGATACGCAGTATTTT; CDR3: CASSPTSAADTQYF
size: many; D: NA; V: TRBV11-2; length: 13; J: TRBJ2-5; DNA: TGTGCCAGCAGCCCCGGGGTAGAGGAGACCCAGTACTTC; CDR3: CASSPGVEETQYF
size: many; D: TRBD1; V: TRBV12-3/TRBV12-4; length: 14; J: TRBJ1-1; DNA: TGTGCCAGCAGTTTAGCCGTCACAGGGGAAGAGGCTTTCTTT; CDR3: CASSLAVTGEEAFF
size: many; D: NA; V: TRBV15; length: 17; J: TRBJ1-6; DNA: TGTGCCACCAGCAGACAATGGACCCCTTCGGACAATTCACCCCTCCACTTT; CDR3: CATSRQWTPSDNSPLHF
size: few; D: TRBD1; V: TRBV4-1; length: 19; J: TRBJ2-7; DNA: TGCGCCAGCAGCCAAGATGGAACTACACGGACAGGCCCTTGGGACGAGCAGTACTTC; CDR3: CASSQDGTTRTGPWDEQYF
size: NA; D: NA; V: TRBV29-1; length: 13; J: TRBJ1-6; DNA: TGCAGCGTCTCCGAGGGGGATTATTCACCCCTCCACTTT; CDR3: CSVSEGDYSPLHF
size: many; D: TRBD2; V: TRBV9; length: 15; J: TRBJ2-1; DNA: TGTGCCAGCAGCGTTTGGCTAGCGGACGGCAATGAGCAGTTCTTC; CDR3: CASSVWLADGNEQFF
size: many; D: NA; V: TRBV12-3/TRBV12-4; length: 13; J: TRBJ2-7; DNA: TGTGCCAGCAGCCCCACCGGGGCCTACGAGCAGTACTTC; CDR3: CASSPTGAYEQYF
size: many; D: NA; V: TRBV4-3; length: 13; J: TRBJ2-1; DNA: TGCGCCAGCAGCCATTTCTCCGACAATGAGCAGTTCTTC; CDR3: CASSHFSDNEQFF
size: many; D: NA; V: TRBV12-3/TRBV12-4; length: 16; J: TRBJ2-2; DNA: TGTGCCAGCAGTACAAAGGAAGTTCCGAACACCGGGGAGCTGTTTTTT; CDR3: CASSTKEVPNTGELFF
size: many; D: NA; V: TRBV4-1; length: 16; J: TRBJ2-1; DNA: TGCGCCAGCAGCCAAGGGAGATTCTACTACTACAATGAGCAGTTCTTC; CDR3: CASSQGRFYYYNEQFF
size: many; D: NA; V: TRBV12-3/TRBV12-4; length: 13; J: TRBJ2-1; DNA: TGTGCCAGCAGTTTAAAGGCGGTATACAGTGAGTTCTTC; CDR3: CASSLKAVYSEFF
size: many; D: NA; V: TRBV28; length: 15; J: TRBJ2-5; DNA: TGTGCCAGCAGTTTGCCTGGACAGAAGCGAGAGACCCAGTACTTC; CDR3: CASSLPGQKRETQYF
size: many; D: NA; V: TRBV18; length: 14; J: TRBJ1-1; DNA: TGTGCCAGCTCACCAGAGGGGTCGAACACTGAAGCTTTCTTT; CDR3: CASSPEGSNTEAFF
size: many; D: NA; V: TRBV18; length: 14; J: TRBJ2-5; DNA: TGTGCCAGCTCCAACCAGATGTACCAAGAGACCCAGTACTTC; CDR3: CASSNQMYQETQYF
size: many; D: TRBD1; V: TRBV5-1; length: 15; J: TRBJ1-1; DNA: TGCGCCAGCAGCTGGACAGGGTCCGGCTCCACTGAAGCTTTCTTT; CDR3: CASSWTGSGSTEAFF
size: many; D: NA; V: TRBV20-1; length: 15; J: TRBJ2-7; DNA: TGCAGTGCCCCGAGATTAGGGAATTCGATGGACGAGCAGTACTTC; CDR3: CSAPRLGNSMDEQYF
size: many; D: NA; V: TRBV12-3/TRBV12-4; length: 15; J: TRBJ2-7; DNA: TGTGCCAGCAGTCACAGGGACGGATTCTTCTACGAGCAGTACTTC; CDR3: CASSHRDGFFYEQYF
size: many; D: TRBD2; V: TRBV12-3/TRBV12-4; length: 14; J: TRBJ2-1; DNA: TGTGCCAGCAGTACTAGCGGGGGGCCTAATGAGCAGTTCTTC; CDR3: CASSTSGGPNEQFF
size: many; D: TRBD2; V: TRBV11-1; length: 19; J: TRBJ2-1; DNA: TGTGCCAGCAGCTCAGGACTAGCGGGAGGACCCTCCTCCTACAATGAGCAGTTCTTC; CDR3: CASSSGLAGGPSSYNEQFF
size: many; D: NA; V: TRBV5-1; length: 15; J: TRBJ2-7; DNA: TGCGCCAGCAGCTTGGAGGAAAAAGCGATCTACGAGCAGTACTTC; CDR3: CASSLEEKAIYEQYF